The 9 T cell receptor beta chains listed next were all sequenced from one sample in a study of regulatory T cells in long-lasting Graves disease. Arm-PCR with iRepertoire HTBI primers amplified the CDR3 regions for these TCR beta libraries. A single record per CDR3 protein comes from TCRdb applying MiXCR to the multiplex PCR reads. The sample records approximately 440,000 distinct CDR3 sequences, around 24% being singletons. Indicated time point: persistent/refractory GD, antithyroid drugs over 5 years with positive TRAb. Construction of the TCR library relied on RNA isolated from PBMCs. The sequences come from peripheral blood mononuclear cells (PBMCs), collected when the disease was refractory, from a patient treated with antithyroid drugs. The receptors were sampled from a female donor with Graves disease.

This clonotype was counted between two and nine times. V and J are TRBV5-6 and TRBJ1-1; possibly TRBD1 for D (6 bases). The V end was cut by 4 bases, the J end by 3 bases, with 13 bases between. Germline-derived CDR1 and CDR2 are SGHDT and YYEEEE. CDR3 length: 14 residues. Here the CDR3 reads CASSVTGSYTEAFF. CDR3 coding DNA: TGTGCCAGCAGCGTTACAGGGTCGTACACTGAAGCTTTCTTT.

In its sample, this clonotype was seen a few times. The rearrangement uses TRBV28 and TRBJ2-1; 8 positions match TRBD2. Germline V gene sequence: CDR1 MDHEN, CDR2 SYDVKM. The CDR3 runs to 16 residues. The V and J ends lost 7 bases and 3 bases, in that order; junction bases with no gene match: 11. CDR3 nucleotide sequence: TGTGCCAGCATCTCCAGCGGGGGAGGGCACTACAATGAGCAGTTCTTC. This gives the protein CASISSGGGHYNEQFF.

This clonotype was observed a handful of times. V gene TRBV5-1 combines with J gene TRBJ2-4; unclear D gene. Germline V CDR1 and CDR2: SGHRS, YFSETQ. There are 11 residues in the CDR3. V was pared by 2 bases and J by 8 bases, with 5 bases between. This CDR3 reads CASSFGDIQYF. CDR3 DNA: TGCGCCAGCAGCTTCGGCGACATTCAGTACTTC.

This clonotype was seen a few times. The CDR3 is CASSLRTDRGTEAFF. CDR3 bases: TGTGCCAGCAGTCTCCGGACGGACCGGGGCACTGAAGCTTTCTTT. This chain links TRBV27 with TRBJ1-1; no reliable D call. V lost 5 bases, J lost 4 bases, and 17 bases lay in between. This CDR3 region has 15 residues. The germline CDR1 and CDR2 sequences are MNHEY and SMNVEV (reference sequence).

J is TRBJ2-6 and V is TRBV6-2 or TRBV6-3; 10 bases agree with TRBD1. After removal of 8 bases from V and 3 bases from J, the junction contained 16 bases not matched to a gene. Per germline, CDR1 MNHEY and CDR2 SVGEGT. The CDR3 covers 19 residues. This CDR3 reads CASSRNPGTGESGANVLTF. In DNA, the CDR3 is TGTGCCAGCTCCCGTAACCCCGGGACAGGGGAAAGTGGGGCCAACGTCCTGACTTTC.

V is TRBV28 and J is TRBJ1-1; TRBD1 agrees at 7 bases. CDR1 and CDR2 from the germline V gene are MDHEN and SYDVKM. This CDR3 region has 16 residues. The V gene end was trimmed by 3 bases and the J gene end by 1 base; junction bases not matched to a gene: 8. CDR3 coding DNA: TGTGCCAGCAGTTTCGGAAAGGGGGCGGGGAACACTGAAGCTTTCTTT. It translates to CASSFGKGAGNTEAFF.

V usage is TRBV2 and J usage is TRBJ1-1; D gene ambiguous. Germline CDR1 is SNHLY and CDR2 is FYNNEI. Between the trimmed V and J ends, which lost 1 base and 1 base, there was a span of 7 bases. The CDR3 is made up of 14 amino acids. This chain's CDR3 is CASSEEAENTEAFF. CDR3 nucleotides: TGTGCCAGCAGTGAAGAAGCAGAGAACACTGAAGCTTTCTTT.

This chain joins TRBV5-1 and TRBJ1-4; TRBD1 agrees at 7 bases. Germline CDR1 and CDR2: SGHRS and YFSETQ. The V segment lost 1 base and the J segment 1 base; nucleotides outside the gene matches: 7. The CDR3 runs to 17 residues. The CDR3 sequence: CASSLTGDIRTNEKLFF. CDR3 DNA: TGCGCCAGCAGCTTGACAGGGGATATTCGAACTAATGAAAAACTGTTTTTT.

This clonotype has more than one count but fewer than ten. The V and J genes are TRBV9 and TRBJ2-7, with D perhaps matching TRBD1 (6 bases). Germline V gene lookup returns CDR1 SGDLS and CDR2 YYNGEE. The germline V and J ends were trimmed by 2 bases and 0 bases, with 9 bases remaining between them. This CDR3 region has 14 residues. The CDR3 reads CASSVGQTSYEQYF. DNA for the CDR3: TGTGCCAGCAGCGTTGGACAGACCTCCTACGAGCAGTACTTC.